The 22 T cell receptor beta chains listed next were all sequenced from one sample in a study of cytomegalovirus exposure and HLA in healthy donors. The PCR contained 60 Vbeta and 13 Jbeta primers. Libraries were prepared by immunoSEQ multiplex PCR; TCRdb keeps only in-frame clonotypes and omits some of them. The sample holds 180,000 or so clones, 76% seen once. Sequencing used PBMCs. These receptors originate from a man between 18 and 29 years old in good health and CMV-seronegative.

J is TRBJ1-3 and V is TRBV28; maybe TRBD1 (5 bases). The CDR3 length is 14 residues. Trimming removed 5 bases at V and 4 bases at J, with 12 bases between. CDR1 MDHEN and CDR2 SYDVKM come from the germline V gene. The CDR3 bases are TGTGCCAGCAGTCCAGGGCGTTCCGGAAACACCATATATTTT. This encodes CASSPGRSGNTIYF.

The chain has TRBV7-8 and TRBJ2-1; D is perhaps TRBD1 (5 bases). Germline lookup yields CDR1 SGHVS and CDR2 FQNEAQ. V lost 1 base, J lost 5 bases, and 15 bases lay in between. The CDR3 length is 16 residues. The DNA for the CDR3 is TGTGCCAGCAGCTTAGTTCTCCCAGTCAGGGACAATGAGCAGTTCTTC. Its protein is CASSLVLPVRDNEQFF.

The CDR3 is CASSFRGTEQYF. In DNA form, the CDR3 reads TGCGCCAGCAGCTTTAGGGGGACCGAGCAGTACTTC. The V and J genes are TRBV5-1 and TRBJ2-7; D is perhaps TRBD1 (6 bases). There are 12 residues in the CDR3. V gave up 2 bases and J gave up 6 bases, with 9 bases separating them. The V gene's germline CDR1 is SGHRS and CDR2 YFSETQ.

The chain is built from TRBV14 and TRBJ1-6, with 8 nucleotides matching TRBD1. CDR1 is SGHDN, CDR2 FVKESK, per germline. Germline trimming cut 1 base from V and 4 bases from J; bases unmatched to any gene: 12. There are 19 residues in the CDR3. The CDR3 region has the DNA TGTGCCAGCAGCCAAGCGTTCCGACAGGGGACCGATTATAATTCACCCCTCCACTTT. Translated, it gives CASSQAFRQGTDYNSPLHF.

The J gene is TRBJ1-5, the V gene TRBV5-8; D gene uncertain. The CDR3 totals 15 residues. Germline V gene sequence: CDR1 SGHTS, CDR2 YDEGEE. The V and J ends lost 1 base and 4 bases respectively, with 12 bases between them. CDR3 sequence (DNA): TGTGCCAGCAGCTTGCGGCGGGTAGGGAATCAGCCCCAGCATTTT. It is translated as CASSLRRVGNQPQHF.

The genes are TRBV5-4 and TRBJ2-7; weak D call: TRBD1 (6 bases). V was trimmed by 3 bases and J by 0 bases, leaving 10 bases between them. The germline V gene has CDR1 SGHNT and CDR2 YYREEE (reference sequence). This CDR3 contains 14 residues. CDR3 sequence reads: CASSWDTSSYEQYF. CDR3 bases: TGTGCCAGCAGCTGGGACACAAGCTCCTACGAGCAGTACTTC.

The CDR3 reads CASSWDPRREYEQYF. CDR3 DNA: TGTGCCAGCAGTTGGGACCCACGCCGGGAGTACGAGCAGTACTTC. The rearrangement joins TRBV6-6 to TRBJ2-5, with D perhaps TRBD2 (6 bases). The J call may be incorrect, as the DNA end agrees better with TRBJ2-7. CDR3 length: 15 amino acids. Germline lookup yields CDR1 MNHNY and CDR2 SVGAGI (reference sequence).

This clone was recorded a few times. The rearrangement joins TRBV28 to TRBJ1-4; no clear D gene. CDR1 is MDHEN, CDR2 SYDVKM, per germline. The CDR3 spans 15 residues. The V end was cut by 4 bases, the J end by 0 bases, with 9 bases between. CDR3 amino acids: CASSSPITTNEKLFF. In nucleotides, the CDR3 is TGTGCCAGCAGTTCCCCCATCACAACTAATGAAAAACTGTTTTTT. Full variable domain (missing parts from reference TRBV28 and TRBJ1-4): DVKVTQSSRYLVKRTGEKVFLECVQDMDHENMFWYRQDPGLGLRLIYFSYDVKMKEKGDIPEGYSVSREKKERFSLILESASTNQTSMYLCASSSPITTNEKLFFGSGTQLSVL.

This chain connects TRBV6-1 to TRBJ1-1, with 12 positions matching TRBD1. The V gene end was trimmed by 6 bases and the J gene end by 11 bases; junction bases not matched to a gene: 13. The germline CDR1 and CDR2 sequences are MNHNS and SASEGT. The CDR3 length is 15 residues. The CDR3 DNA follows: TGTGCCAGCAGACCCGGGACAGGGGGCCGGCGGGCGGCTTTCTTT. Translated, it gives CASRPGTGGRRAAFF.

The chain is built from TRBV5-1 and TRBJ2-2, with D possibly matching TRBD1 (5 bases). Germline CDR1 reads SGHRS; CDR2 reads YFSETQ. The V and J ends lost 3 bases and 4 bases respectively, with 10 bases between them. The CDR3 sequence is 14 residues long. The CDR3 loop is CASSSAQGTGELFF. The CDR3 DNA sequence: TGCGCCAGCAGCTCGGCTCAGGGCACCGGGGAGCTGTTTTTT.

CDR3 in DNA: TGCGCCAGCAGCTCGGGGATGGCGGGGGAGCAGCCCCAGCATTTT. As protein: CASSSGMAGEQPQHF. V usage is TRBV5-1 and J usage is TRBJ1-5; weak D call: TRBD1 (5 bases). The CDR3 length is 15 residues. Germline CDR1 and CDR2: SGHRS and YFSETQ. V was clipped by 3 bases and J by 7 bases, with 17 bases between them.

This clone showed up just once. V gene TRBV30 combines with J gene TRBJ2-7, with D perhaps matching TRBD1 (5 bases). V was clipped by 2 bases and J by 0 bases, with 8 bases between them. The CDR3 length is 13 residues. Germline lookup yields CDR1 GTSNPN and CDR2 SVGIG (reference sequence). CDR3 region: CAWSTGNSYEQYF. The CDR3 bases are TGTGCCTGGAGTACAGGTAACTCCTACGAGCAGTACTTC.

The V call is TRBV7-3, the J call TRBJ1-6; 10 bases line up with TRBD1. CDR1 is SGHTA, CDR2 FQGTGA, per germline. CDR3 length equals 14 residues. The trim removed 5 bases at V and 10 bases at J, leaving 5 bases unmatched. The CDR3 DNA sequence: TGTGCCAGCAGCCCCGGGACAGGGGTATCACCCCTCCACTTT. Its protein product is CASSPGTGVSPLHF.

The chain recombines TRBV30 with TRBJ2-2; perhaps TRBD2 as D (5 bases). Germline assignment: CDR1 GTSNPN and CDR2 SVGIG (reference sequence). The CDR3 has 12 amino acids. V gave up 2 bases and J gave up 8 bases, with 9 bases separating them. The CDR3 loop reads CAWSPSGGELFF. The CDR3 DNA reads TGTGCCTGGAGTCCCTCGGGAGGGGAGCTGTTTTTT.

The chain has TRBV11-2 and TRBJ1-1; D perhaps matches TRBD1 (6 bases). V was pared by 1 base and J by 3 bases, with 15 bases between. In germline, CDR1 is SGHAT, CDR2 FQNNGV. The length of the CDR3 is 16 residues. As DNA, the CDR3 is TGTGCCAGCAGCTTAGGCCAGGGGAATGGGTACACTGAAGCTTTCTTT. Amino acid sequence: CASSLGQGNGYTEAFF. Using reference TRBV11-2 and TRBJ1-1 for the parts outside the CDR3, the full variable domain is EAGVAQSPRYKIIEKRQSVAFWCNPISGHATLYWYQQILGQGPKLLIQFQNNGVVDDSQLPKDRFSAERLKGVDSTLKIQPAKLEDSAVYLCASSLGQGNGYTEAFFGQGTRLTVV.

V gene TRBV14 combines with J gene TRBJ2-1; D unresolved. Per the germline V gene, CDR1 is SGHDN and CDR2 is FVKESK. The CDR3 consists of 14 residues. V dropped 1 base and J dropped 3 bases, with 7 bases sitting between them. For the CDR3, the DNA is TGTGCCAGCAGCCAAGCGACACTCTACAATGAGCAGTTCTTC. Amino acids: CASSQATLYNEQFF. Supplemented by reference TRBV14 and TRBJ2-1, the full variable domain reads EAGVTQFPSHSVIEKGQTVTLRCDPISGHDNLYWYRRVMGKEIKFLLHFVKESKQDESGMPNNRFLAERTGGTYSTLKVQPAELEDSGVYFCASSQATLYNEQFFGPGTRLTVL.

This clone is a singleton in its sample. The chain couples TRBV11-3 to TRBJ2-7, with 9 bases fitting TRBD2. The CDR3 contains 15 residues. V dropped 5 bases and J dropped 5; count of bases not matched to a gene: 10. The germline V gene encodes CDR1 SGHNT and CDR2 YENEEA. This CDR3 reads CASSPGGGGQDEQYF. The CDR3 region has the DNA TGTGCCAGCAGCCCCGGCGGGGGGGGGCAGGACGAGCAGTACTTC.

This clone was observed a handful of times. The CDR3, as DNA: TGTGCCAGCAGCTTCGGACAGGGGGCAACTGAAGCTTTCTTT. As protein: CASSFGQGATEAFF. The rearrangement joins TRBV7-9 to TRBJ1-1; TRBD1 aligns across 11 bases. The CDR3 loop spans 14 amino acids. Germline CDR1 SEHNR, CDR2 FQNEAQ (reference sequence). V trimming: 3 bases; J trimming: 5 bases; junction bases outside the gene matches: 2. The entire variable domain, with the rest obtained from reference TRBV7-9 and TRBJ1-1, is as follows: DTGVSQNPRHKITKRGQNVTFRCDPISEHNRLYWYRQTLGQGPEFLTYFQNEAQLEKSRLLSDRFSAERPKGSFSTLEIQRTEQGDSAMYLCASSFGQGATEAFFGQGTRLTVV.

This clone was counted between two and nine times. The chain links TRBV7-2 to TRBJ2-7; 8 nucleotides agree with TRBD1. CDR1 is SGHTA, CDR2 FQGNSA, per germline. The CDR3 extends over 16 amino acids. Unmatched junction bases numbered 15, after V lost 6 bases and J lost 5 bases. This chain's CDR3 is CASSLGSGGLGNEQYF. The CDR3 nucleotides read TGTGCCAGCAGTCTCGGGTCAGGGGGCCTTGGAAACGAGCAGTACTTC.

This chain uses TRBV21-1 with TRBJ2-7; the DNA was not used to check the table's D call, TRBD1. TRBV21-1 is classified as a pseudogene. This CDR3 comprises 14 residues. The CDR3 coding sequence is TGTGCCAGCCTCTACAAGGACAGGCACCACGAGCAGTACTTC. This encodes CASLYKDRHHEQYF.

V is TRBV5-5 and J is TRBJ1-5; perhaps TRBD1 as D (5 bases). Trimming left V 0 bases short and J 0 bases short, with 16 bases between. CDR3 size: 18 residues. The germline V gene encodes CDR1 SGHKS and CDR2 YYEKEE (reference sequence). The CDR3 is CASSLEWGVASSNQPQHF. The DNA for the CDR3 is TGTGCCAGCAGCTTGGAGTGGGGGGTGGCGAGTAGCAATCAGCCCCAGCATTTT.

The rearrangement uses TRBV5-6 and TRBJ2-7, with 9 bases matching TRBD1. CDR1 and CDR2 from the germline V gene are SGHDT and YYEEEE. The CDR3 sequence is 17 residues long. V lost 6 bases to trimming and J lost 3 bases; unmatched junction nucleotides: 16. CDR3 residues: CASTPGQGLQGYYEQYF. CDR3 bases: TGTGCCAGCACCCCCGGACAGGGGCTGCAAGGCTACTACGAGCAGTACTTC. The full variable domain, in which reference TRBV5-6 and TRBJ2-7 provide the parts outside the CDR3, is DAGVTQSPTHLIKTRGQQVTLRCSPKSGHDTVSWYQQALGQGPQFIFQYYEEEERQRGNFPDRFSGHQFPNYSSELNVNALLLGDSALYLCASTPGQGLQGYYEQYFGPGTRLTVT.